The sequence of this T cell receptor (beta chain) was determined in a study of molecular identifiers for immune sequencing clone quantification. Study in general: Replicate RNA from roughly 21,000 or 96,000 naive CD8 T cells formed five aliquots; four were sequenced.

V was pared by 0 bases and J by 4 bases, with 10 bases between. The CDR3 loop spans 15 amino acids. Germline V CDR1 and CDR2: LNHDA, SQIVND (reference sequence). The study, taken as a whole, reports: Investigators reportedly could detect spiked Jurkat TCR RNA from one cell among about a million naive cells. Highly expanded clone sizes could end up underestimated if a barcode were shared by identical TCR molecules.

TCRdb re-derived calls from the PCR reads in MiXCR, one entry per CDR3 protein. The repertoire includes about half a million distinct CDR3 sequences, 20% to 25% of them detected once, and approximately 0.8% sits in the top ten. This clonotype was observed a few times. Its matching antigen is unknown. The sample was naive CD8+ T cells from blood, with Jurkat cell RNA spiked in. The subset is: FACS-sorted CD8+CD4-CCR7+CD45RA+ naive T cells. The TCR comes from a human donor in good health. Some libraries in this study had Jurkat cell RNA spiked in. The chain combines TRBV19 with TRBJ2-1; D perhaps matches TRBD2 (6 bases). CDR3 in amino acids: CASSIDNRGYNEQFF. The CDR3, as DNA: TGTGCCAGTAGTATAGATAATCGGGGGTACAATGAGCAGTTCTTC.